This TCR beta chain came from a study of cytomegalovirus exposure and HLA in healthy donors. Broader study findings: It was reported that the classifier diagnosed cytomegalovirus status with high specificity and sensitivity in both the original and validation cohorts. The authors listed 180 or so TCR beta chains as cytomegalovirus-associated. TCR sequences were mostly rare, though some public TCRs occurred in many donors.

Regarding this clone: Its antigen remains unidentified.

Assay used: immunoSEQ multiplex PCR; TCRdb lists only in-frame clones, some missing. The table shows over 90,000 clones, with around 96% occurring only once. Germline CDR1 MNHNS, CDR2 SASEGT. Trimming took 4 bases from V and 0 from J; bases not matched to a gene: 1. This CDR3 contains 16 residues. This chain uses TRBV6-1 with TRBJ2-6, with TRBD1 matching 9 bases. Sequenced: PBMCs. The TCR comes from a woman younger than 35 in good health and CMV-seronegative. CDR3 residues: CASSATGGSGANVLTF. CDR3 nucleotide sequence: TGTGCCAGCAGTGCGACAGGGGGCTCTGGGGCCAACGTCCTGACTTTC.